What follows is one TCR beta chain and its context. Source study methods: Reference gene primers were amplified, and this amplification served to estimate nucleated cell counts. Repertoires were generated with immunoSEQ multiplex PCR, while TCRdb's copy carries only in-frame clones and drops some. V, J and clone size derive from that table, while D and trimming were established from the DNA sequence. Among about 180,000 clones listed, about 85% were seen once. The CDR3 length is 18 residues. Looked up from germline, CDR1 is SGHNT and CDR2 is YYREEE (reference sequence). Trimming stripped 4 bases from V and 0 bases from J, with 20 bases between. The data stem from a study of blood T cell repertoires in COVID-19. About the research overall: Sample material is recorded as cDNA or gDNA derived from T cells, B-cell-depleted T cells, or PBMCs.

The material sequenced was peripheral blood. The rearrangement joins TRBV5-4 to TRBJ2-1, with D perhaps matching TRBD2 (6 bases). This sequence originates from a woman aged 80 or over with acute or convalescent COVID-19. For the CDR3, the DNA is TGTGCCAGCAGCCTAGGCGGTACTAGCCCGAGCTCCTACAATGAGCAGTTCTTC. It encodes CASSLGGTSPSSYNEQFF.